One T cell receptor beta chain is described in this entry. Its cognate antigen is unknown. The data are from a study of T cell responses to AZD1222 COVID-19 vaccine. Pooled in the analysis were second doses at about 4 or about 12 weeks. Study results and caveats: The donor group comprised mostly white British people and more females; the analysis possibly underestimated clonal diversity. The reported proportion of spike-specific TCRs targeting unmutated variant regions was nearly half.

CDR3 length: 15 amino acids. The V gene lost 0 bases and the J gene lost 4 bases, with 13 bases spanning the gap. Germline assignment: CDR1 KGHSH and CDR2 LQKENI. Generated by immunoSEQ multiplex PCR, the TCRdb table keeps only in-frame clones and is missing some. This sample carries about 150,000 clones, approximately 90% of them seen once, and the ten largest clones take 3% to 3.5%. The J gene is TRBJ2-7, the V gene TRBV18; weak D call: TRBD2 (5 bases). The source of this sequence is an adult who received the AZD1222 COVID-19 vaccine. The sequenced sample was peripheral blood, obtained 28 days after the second AZD1222 dose. The CDR3 region has the DNA TGTGCCAGCTCACCACCGCTCCAGCGGCCATACGAGCAGTACTTC. Amino acids: CASSPPLQRPYEQYF.